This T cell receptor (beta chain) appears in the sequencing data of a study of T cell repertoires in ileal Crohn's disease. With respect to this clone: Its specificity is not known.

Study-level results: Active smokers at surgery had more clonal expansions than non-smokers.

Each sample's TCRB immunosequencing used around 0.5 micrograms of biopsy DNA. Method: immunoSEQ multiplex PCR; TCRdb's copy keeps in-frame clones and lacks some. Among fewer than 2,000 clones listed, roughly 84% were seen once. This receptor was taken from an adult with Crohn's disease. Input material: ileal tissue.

CDR3 sequence reads: CASSIDRYQETQYF. DNA for the CDR3: TGTGCCAGCAGCATCGACAGGTACCAAGAGACCCAGTACTTC. J is TRBJ2-5 and V is TRBV7-8, with D perhaps matching TRBD1 (6 bases). The CDR3 loop spans 14 amino acids. V lost 5 bases to trimming and J lost 0 bases, with 10 bases between them. Germline CDR1 SGHVS, CDR2 FQNEAQ. Based on the CDR3 plus reference TRBV7-8 and TRBJ2-5, the full variable domain is GAGVSQSPRYKVAKRGQDVALRCDPISGHVSLFWYQQALGQGPEFLTYFQNEAQLDKSGLPSDRFFAERPEGSVSTLKIQRTQQEDSAVYLCASSIDRYQETQYFGPGTRLLVL.